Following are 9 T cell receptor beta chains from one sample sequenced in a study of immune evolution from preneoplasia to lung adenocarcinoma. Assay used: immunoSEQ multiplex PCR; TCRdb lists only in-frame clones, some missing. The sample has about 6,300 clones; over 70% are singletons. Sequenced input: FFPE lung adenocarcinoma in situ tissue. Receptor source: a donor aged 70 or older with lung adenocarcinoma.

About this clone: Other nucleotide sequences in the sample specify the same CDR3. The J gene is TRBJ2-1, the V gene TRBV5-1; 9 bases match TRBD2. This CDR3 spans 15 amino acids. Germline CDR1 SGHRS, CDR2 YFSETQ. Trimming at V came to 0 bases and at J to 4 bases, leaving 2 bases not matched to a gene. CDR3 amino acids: CASSLGLAGYNEQFF. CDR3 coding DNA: TGCGCCAGCAGCTTGGGGCTAGCGGGATACAATGAGCAGTTCTTC.

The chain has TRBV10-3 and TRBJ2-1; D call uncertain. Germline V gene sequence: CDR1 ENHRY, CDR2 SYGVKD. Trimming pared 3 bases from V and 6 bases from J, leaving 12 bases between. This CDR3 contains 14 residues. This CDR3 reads CAISDSARTNEQFF. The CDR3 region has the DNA TGTGCCATCAGTGATAGTGCTAGGACCAATGAGCAGTTCTTC.

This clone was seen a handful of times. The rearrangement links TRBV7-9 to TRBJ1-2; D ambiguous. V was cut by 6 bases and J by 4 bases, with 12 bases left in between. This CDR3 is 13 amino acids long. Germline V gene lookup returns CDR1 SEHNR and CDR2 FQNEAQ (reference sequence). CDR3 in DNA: TGTGCCAGCAGGGATGGTCTTACCTATGGCTACACCTTC. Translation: CASRDGLTYGYTF.

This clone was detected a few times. CDR3 sequence (DNA): TGCGCCAGCAGTCGGGGTAGCGGGAGGAACAAACCCTACGAGCAGTACTTC. This encodes CASSRGSGRNKPYEQYF. The chain has TRBV10-2 and TRBJ2-7; TRBD2 matches 10 bases. The length of the CDR3 is 17 residues. V was clipped by 5 bases and J by 2 bases; unmatched bases: 12. The germline CDR1 and CDR2 sequences are WSHSY and SAAADI.

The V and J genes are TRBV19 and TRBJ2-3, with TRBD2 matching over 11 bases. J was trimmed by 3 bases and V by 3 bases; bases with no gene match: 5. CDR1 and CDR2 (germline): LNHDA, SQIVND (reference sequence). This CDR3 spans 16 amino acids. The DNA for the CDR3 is TGTGCCAGTAGTATCAGACTAGCGGGATTTACAGATACGCAGTATTTT. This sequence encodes CASSIRLAGFTDTQYF.

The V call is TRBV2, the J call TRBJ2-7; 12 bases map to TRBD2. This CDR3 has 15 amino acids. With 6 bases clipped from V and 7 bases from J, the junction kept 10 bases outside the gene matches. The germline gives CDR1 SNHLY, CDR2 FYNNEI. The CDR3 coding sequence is TGTGCCAGCAGACCCTCTAGCGGGAGGGCGCGGGAGCAGTACTTC. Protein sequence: CASRPSSGRAREQYF.

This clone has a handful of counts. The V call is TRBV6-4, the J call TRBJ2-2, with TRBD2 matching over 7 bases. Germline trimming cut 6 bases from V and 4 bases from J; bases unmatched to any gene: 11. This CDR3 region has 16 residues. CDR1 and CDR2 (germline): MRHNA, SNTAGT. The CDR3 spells CASRQHGLVPTGELFF. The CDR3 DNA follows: TGTGCCAGCAGACAACACGGACTAGTCCCCACCGGGGAGCTGTTTTTT.

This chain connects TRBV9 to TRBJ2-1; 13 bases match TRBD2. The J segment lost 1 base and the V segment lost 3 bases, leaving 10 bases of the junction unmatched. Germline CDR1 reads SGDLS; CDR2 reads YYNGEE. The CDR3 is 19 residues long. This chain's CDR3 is CASSAGLAGEIGSYNEQFF. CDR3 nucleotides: TGTGCCAGCAGCGCCGGACTAGCGGGAGAAATTGGGTCCTACAATGAGCAGTTCTTC. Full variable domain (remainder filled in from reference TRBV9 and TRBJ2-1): DSGVTQTPKHLITATGQRVTLRCSPRSGDLSVYWYQQSLDQGLQFLIQYYNGEERAKGNILERFSAQQFPDLHSELNLSSLELGDSALYFCASSAGLAGEIGSYNEQFFGPGTRLTVL.

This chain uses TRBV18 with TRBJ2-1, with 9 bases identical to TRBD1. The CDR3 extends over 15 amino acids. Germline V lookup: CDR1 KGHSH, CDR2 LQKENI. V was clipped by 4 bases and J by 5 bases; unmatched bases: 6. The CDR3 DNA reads TGTGCCAGCTCACAGGGACAGGGACCTCACAATGAGCAGTTCTTC. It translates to CASSQGQGPHNEQFF.